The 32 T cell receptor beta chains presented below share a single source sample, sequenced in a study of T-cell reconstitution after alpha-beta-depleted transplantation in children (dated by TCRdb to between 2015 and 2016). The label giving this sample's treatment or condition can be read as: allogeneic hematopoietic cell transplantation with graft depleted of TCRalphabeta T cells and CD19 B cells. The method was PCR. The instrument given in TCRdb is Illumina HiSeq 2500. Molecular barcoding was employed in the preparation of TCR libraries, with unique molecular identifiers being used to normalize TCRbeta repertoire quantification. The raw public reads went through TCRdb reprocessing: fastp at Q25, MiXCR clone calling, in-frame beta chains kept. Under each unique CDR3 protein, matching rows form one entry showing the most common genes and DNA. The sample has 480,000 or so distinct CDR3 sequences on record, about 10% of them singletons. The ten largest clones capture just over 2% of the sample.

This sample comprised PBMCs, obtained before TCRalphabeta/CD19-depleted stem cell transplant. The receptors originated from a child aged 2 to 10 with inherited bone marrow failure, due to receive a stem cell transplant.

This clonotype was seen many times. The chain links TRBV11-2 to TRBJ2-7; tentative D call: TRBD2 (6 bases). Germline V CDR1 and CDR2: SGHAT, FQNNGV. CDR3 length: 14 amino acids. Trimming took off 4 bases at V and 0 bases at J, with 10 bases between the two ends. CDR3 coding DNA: TGTGCCAGCAGCTCGGACTACCTCTCCTACGAGCAGTACTTC. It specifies CASSSDYLSYEQYF.

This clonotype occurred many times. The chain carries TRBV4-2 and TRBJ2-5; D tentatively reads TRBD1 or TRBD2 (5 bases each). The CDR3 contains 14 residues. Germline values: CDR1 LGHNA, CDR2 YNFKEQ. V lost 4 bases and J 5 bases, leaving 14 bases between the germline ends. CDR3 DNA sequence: TGTGCCAGCAGCCGTAACCGGGGCTCGGAGACCCAGTACTTC. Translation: CASSRNRGSETQYF.

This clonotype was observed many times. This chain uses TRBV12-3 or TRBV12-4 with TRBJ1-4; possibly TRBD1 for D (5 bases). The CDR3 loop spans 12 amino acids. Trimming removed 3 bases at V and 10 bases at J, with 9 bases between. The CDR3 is CASSLLGGKLFF. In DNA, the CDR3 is TGTGCCAGCAGTTTGTTGGGGGGAAAACTGTTTTTT.

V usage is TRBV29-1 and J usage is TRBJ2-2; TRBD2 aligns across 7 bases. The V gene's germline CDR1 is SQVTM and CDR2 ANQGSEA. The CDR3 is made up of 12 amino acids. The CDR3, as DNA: TGCGGGGGGGGGTTTATGTCCGGGGAGCTGTTTTTT. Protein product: CGGGFMSGELFF.

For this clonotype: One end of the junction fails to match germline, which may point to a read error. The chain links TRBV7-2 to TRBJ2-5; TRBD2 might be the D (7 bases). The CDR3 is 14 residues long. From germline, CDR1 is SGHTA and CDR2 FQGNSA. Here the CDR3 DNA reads TGTGCCAGCACCTCCGAGGCTGGGAGGGGGACCCGGTACTTC. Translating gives CASTSEAGRGTRYF. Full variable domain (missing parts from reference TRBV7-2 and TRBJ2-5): GAGVSQSPSNKVTEKGKDVELRCDPISGHTALYWYRQSLGQGLEFLIYFQGNSAPDKSGLPSDRFSAERTGGSVSTLTIQRTQQEDSAVYLCASTSEAGRGTRYFGPGTRLLVL.

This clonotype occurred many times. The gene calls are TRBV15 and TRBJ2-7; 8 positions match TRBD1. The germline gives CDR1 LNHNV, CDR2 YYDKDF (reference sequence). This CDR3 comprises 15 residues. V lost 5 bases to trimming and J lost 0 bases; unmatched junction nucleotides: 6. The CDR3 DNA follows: TGTGCCACCAGCGGCCGGGACAGGAGCTCCTACGAGCAGTACTTC. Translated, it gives CATSGRDRSSYEQYF.

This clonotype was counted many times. The CDR3 sequence: CASSYKTSGSHEQYF. CDR3 bases: TGTGCCAGCAGTTATAAGACTAGCGGCTCGCACGAGCAGTACTTC. The V call is TRBV6-5, the J call TRBJ2-7; the match to TRBD2 covers 9 bases. Germline trimming cut 3 bases from V and 5 bases from J; bases unmatched to any gene: 8. Germline lookup yields CDR1 MNHEY and CDR2 SVGAGI. The CDR3 has 15 residues.

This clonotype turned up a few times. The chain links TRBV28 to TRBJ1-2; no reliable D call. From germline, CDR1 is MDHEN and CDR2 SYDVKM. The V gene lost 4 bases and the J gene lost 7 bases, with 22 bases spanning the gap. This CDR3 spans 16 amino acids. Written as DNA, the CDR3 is TGTGCCAGCAGTTCCAGCACTGCCAAGCGGGTGGGTGGCTACACCTTC. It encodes CASSSSTAKRVGGYTF.

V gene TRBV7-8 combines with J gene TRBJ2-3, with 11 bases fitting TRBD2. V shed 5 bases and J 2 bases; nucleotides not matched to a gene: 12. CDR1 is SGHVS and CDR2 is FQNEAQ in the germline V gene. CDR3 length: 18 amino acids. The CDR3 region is CASSKPGRLAGNTDTQYF. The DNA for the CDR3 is TGTGCCAGCAGCAAACCCGGCAGACTAGCGGGAAACACAGATACGCAGTATTTT.

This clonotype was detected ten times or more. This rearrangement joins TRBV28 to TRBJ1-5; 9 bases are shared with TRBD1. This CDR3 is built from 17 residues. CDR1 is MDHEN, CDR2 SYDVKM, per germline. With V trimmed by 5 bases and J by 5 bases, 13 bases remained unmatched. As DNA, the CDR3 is TGTGCCAGCAGTCCACACCCGGGACAGGGTGAAGATCAGCCCCAGCATTTT. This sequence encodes CASSPHPGQGEDQPQHF. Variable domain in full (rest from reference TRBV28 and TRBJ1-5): DVKVTQSSRYLVKRTGEKVFLECVQDMDHENMFWYRQDPGLGLRLIYFSYDVKMKEKGDIPEGYSVSREKKERFSLILESASTNQTSMYLCASSPHPGQGEDQPQHFGDGTRLSIL.

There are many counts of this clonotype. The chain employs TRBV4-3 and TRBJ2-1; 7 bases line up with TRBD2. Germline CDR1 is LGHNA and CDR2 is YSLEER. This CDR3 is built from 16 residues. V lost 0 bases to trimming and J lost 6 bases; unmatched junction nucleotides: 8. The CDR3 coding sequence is TGCGCCAGCAGCCAAGATTGGCTTTGGGGGGGCAATGAGCAGTTCTTC. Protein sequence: CASSQDWLWGGNEQFF.

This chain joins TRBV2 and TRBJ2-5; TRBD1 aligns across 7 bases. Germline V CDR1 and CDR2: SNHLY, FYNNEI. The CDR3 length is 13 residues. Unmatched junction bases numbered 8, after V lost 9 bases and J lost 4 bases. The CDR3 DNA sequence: TGTGCCAGAACCGGGACAGATAGAGAGACCCAGTACTTC. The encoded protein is CARTGTDRETQYF. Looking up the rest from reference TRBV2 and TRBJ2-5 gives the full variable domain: EPEVTQTPSHQVTQMGQEVILRCVPISNHLYFYWYRQILGQKVEFLVSFYNNEISEKSEIFDDQFSVERPDGSNFTLKIRSTKLEDSAMYFCARTGTDRETQYFGPGTRLLVL.

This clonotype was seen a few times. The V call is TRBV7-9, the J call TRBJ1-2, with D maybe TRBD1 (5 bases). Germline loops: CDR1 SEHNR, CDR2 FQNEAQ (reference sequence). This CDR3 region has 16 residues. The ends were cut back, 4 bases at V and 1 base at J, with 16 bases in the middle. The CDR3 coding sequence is TGTGCCAGCAGCTCACCTCCCAGGGACCGTAACTATGGCTACACCTTC. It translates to CASSSPPRDRNYGYTF.

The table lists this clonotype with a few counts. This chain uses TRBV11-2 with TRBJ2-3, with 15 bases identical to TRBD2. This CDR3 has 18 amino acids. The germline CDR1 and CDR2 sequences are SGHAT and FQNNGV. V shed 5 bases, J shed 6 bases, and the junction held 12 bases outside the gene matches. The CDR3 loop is CASSPHDGLAGGNDTQYF. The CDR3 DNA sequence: TGTGCCAGCAGCCCCCACGACGGACTAGCGGGGGGGAATGATACGCAGTATTTT.

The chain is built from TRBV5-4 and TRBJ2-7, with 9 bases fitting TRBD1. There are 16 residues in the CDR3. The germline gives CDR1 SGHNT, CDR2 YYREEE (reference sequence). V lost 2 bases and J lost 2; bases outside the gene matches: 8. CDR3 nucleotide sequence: TGTGCCAGCAGCTTAGGACAGGGGACTTCTACCTACGAGCAGTACTTC. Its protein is CASSLGQGTSTYEQYF. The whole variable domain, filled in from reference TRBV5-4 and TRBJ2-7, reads ETGVTQSPTHLIKTRGQQVTLRCSSQSGHNTVSWYQQALGQGPQFIFQYYREEENGRGNFPPRFSGLQFPNYSSELNVNALELDDSALYLCASSLGQGTSTYEQYFGPGTRLTVT.

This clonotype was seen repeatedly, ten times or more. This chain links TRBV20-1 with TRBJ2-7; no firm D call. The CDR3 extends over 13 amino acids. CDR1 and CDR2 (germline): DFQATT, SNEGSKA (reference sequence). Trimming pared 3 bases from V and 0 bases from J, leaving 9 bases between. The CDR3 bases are TGCAGTGCTAGCGGGCTCAGCTCCTACGAGCAGTACTTC. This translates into CSASGLSSYEQYF.

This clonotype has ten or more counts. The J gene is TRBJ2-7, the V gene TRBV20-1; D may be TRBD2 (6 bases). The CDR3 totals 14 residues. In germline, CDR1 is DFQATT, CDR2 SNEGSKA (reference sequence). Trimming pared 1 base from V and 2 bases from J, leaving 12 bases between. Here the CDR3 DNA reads TGCAGTGCTAGAGCGTGGAGGGCGACCTACGAGCAGTACTTC. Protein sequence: CSARAWRATYEQYF.

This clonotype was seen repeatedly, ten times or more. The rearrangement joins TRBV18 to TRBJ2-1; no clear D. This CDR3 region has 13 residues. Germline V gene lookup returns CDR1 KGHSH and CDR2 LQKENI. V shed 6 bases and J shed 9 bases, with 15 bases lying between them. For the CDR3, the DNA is TGTGCCAGCTCCCTATTTAGTGTGGCTGAGCAGTTCTTC. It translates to CASSLFSVAEQFF.

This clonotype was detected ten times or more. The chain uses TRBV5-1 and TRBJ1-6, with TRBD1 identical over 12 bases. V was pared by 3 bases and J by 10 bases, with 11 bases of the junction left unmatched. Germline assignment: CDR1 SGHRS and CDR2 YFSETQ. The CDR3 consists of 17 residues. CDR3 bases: TGCGCCAGCAGCTCAGCCGGGACAGGGGGCCTGCGGTCACCCCTCCACTTT. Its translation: CASSSAGTGGLRSPLHF.

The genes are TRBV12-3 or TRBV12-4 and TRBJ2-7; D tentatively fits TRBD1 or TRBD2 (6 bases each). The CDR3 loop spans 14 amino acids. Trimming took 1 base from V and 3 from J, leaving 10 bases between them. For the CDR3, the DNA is TGTGCCAGCAGTTTAGGGGGGGCTCACTACGAGCAGTACTTC. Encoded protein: CASSLGGAHYEQYF.

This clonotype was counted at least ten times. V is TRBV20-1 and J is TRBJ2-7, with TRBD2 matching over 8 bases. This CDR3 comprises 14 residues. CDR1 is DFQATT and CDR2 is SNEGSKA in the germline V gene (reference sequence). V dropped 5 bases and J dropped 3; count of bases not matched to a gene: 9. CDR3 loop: CSALPGLDGYEQYF. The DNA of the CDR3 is TGCAGTGCTCTCCCGGGACTAGATGGCTACGAGCAGTACTTC.

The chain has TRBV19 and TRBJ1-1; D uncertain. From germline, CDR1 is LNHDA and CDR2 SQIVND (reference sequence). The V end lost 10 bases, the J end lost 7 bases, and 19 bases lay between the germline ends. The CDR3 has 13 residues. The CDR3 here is CATATRVYNEAFF. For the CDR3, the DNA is TGTGCCACAGCGACGAGGGTCTATAATGAAGCTTTCTTT.

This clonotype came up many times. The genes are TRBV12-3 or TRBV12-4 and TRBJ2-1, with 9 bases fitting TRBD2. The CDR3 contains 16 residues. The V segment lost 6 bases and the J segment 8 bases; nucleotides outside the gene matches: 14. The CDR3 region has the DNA TGTGCCAGCAGACCCACCCTAGTTAGCGGGAGCTATGAGCAGTTCTTC. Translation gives CASRPTLVSGSYEQFF.

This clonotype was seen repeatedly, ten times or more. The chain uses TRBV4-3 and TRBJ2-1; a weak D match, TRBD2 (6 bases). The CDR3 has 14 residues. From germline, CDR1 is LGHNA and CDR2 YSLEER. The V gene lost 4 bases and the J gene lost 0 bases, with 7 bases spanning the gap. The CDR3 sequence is CASSRRDSYNEQFF. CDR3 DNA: TGCGCCAGCAGCCGGCGGGACTCCTACAATGAGCAGTTCTTC.

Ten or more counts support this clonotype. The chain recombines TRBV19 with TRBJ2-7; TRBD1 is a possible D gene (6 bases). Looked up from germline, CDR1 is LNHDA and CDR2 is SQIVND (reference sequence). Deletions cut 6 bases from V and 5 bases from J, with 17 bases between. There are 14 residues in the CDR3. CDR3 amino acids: CASRTRGGTDEQYF. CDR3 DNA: TGTGCCAGTAGAACCAGGGGTGGGACGGACGAGCAGTACTTC. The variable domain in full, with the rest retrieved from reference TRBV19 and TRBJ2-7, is DGGITQSPKYLFRKEGQNVTLSCEQNLNHDAMYWYRQDPGQGLRLIYYSQIVNDFQKGDIAEGYSVSREKKESFPLTVTSAQKNPTAFYLCASRTRGGTDEQYFGPGTRLTVT.

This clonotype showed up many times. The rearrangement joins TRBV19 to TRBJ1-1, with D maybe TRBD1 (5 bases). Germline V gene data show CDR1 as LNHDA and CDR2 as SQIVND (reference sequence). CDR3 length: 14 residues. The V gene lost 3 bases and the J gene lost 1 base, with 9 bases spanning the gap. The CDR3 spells CASSIPGGNTEAFF. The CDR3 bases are TGTGCCAGTAGTATTCCGGGGGGGAACACTGAAGCTTTCTTT.

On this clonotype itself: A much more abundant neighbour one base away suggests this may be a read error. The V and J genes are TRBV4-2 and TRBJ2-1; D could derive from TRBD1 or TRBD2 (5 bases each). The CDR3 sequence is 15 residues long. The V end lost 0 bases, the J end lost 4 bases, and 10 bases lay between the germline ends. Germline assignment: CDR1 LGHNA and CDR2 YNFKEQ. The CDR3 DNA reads TGTGCCAGCAGCCAAGAGGGGGTGCGGTACAATGAGCAGTTCTTC. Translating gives CASSQEGVRYNEQFF.

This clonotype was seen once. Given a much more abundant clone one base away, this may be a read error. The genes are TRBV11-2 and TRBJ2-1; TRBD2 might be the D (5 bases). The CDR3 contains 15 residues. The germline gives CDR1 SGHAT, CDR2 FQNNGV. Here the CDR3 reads CDSSSYIGSYNEQFF. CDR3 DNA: TGTGACAGCAGCTCCTACATAGGGAGCTACAATGAGCAGTTCTTC.

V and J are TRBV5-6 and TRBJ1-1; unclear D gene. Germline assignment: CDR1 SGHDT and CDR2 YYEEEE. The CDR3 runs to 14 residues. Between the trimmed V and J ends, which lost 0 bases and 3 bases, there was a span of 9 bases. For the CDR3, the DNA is TGTGCCAGCAGCTTGGGCACTACCTACACTGAAGCTTTCTTT. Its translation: CASSLGTTYTEAFF.

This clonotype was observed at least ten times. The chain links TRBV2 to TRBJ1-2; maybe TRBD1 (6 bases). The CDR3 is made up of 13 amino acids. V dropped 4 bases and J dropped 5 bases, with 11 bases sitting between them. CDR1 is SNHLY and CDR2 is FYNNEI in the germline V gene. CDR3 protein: CASSVDSEYGYTF. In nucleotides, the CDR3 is TGTGCCAGCAGTGTGGACAGCGAATATGGCTACACCTTC.

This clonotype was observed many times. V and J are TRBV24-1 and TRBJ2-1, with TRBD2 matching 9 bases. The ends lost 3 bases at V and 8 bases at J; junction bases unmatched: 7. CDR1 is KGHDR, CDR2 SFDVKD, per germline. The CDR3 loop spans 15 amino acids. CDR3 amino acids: CATSDPGLAAHEQFF. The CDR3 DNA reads TGTGCCACCAGTGATCCGGGACTAGCTGCGCATGAGCAGTTCTTC.

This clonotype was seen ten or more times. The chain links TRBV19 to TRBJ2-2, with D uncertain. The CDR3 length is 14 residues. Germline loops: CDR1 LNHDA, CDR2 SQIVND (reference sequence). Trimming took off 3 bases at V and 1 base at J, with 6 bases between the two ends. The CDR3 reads CASSIVGNTGELFF. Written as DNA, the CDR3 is TGTGCCAGTAGTATCGTAGGGAACACCGGGGAGCTGTTTTTT. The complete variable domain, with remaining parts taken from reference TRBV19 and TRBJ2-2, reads DGGITQSPKYLFRKEGQNVTLSCEQNLNHDAMYWYRQDPGQGLRLIYYSQIVNDFQKGDIAEGYSVSREKKESFPLTVTSAQKNPTAFYLCASSIVGNTGELFFGEGSRLTVL.